Given below is one TCR beta chain in context. What it recognizes is unknown. Genomic DNA per cell subset filled all wells of several immunoSEQ plates. Assay used: immunoSEQ multiplex PCR; TCRdb lists only in-frame clones, some missing. The repertoire has 2 million to 2.5 million clones, less than 95% of them found once; the top ten carry 0.37%. The CDR3 covers 15 residues. Looked up from germline, CDR1 is SGHRS and CDR2 is YFSETQ. V gave up 3 bases and J gave up 3 bases, with 14 bases separating them. The data were taken from a study of shared clonotypes between healthy human individuals. Whole-study findings and limits: Generally, naive subsets came out with larger estimated richness than memory subsets. Genetic and exposure-history diversity was limited by the small donor number.

V usage is TRBV5-1 and J usage is TRBJ2-3; D perhaps matches TRBD1 (6 bases). Sequenced material: naive CD4+ T cells from PBMCs. Subset indicated: CD45RA+ positively selected. This receptor was identified in a man between 18 and 35 years old in good health. Some clones in this sample may be carry-over from other donors' samples. In DNA form, the CDR3 reads TGCGCCAGCAGCTCCGCCGGGACAAGGACAGATACGCAGTATTTT. It specifies CASSSAGTRTDTQYF.